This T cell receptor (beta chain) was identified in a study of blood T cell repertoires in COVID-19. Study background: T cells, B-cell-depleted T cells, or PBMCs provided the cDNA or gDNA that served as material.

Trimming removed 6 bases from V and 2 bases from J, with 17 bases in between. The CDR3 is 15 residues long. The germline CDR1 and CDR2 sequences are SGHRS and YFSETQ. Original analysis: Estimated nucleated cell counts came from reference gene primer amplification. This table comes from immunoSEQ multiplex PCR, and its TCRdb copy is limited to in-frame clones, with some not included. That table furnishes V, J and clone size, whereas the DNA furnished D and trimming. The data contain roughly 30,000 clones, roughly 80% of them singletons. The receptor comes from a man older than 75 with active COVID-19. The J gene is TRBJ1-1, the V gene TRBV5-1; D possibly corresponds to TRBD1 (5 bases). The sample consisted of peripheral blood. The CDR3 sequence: CASIPHRRENTEAFF. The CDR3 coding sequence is TGCGCCAGCATCCCTCACAGGAGAGAAAACACTGAAGCTTTCTTT. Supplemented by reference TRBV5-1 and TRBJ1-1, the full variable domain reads KAGVTQTPRYLIKTRGQQVTLSCSPISGHRSVSWYQQTPGQGLQFLFEYFSETQRNKGNFPGRFSGRQFSNSRSEMNVSTLELGDSALYLCASIPHRRENTEAFFGQGTRLTVV.